The 27 T cell receptor beta chains reported below all come from one sample, sequenced in a study of OX40 agonist ivuxolimab in advanced cancers. Clones were sequenced by immunoSEQ multiplex PCR, and TCRdb holds only the in-frame ones, with some missing. The table has roughly 93,000 clones, approximately 80% seen once. The material was CD4+ or CD8+ T cells sorted from blood, obtained in a trial of the OX40 agonist ivuxolimab. These receptors originate from an adult with an advanced solid tumor such as melanoma, head and neck, liver or kidney cancer.

The CDR3 loop is CASSSARGAMGETQYF. The CDR3 region has the DNA TGTGCCAGCAGCTCCGCCAGGGGGGCCATGGGGGAGACCCAGTACTTC. V and J are TRBV9 and TRBJ2-5, with D perhaps matching TRBD1 (7 bases). Trimming took 4 bases from V and 5 from J, leaving 21 bases between them. Germline CDR1 reads SGDLS; CDR2 reads YYNGEE. The CDR3 is made up of 16 amino acids. Filled out from reference TRBV9 and TRBJ2-5, the complete variable domain reads DSGVTQTPKHLITATGQRVTLRCSPRSGDLSVYWYQQSLDQGLQFLIQYYNGEERAKGNILERFSAQQFPDLHSELNLSSLELGDSALYFCASSSARGAMGETQYFGPGTRLLVL.

The chain has TRBV29-1 and TRBJ2-7, with 9 bases fitting TRBD1. Germline V lookup: CDR1 SQVTM, CDR2 ANQGSEA. This CDR3 comprises 13 residues. V shed 5 bases and J 1 base; nucleotides not matched to a gene: 3. CDR3 sequence reads: CSVSGQGSYEQYF. The CDR3 DNA reads TGCAGCGTTTCGGGACAGGGTTCCTACGAGCAGTACTTC.

Note on this clone: One end of the junction is discordant with germline, which a read error may explain. The chain couples TRBV19 to TRBJ1-5, with 11 positions matching TRBD1. This CDR3 region has 14 residues. In germline, CDR1 is LNHDA, CDR2 SQIVND (reference sequence). The CDR3 DNA follows: TGTGCCAGTAGCAGGACAGGGGGCAACCAGCCCCAGCATTTT. It is translated as CASSRTGGNQPQHF.

The chain couples TRBV2 to TRBJ1-5; D not resolved. Deletions cut 4 bases from V and 1 base from J, with 14 bases between. CDR3 length equals 16 residues. Germline CDR1 and CDR2: SNHLY and FYNNEI. Here the CDR3 reads CASSAPPGGSNQPQHF. CDR3 nucleotides: TGTGCCAGCAGTGCCCCGCCAGGCGGAAGCAATCAGCCCCAGCATTTT.

The chain is built from TRBV11-2 and TRBJ2-1; D is unclear. The germline V gene has CDR1 SGHAT and CDR2 FQNNGV. V lost 4 bases and J 3 bases, leaving 13 bases between the germline ends. This CDR3 is 15 amino acids long. The CDR3 region has the DNA TGTGCCAGCAGCTCCGGGCAGACTCTCTACAATGAGCAGTTCTTC. This encodes CASSSGQTLYNEQFF.

J is TRBJ2-5 and V is TRBV11-2, with D perhaps TRBD2 (5 bases). Germline V lookup: CDR1 SGHAT, CDR2 FQNNGV. The CDR3 has 15 residues. Trimming left V 2 bases short and J 2 bases short, with 12 bases between. The CDR3: CASSLNLPGQETQYF. CDR3 in DNA: TGTGCCAGCAGCTTAAACTTACCGGGGCAAGAGACCCAGTACTTC.

The table lists this clone with a few counts. The CDR3 bases are TGTGCCAGCAGTCCGGCTAGCGGGGCTCGCTACAATGAGCAGTTCTTC. The encoded protein is CASSPASGARYNEQFF. The J gene is TRBJ2-1, the V gene TRBV27, with 9 bases lining up with TRBD2. V trimming: 5 bases; J trimming: 3 bases; junction bases outside the gene matches: 8. Germline lookup yields CDR1 MNHEY and CDR2 SMNVEV (reference sequence). The length of the CDR3 is 16 residues.

The chain combines TRBV11-2 with TRBJ1-2; D gene uncertain. This CDR3 spans 13 amino acids. Trimming removed 2 bases at V and 2 bases at J, with 6 bases between. From germline, CDR1 is SGHAT and CDR2 FQNNGV. The CDR3 sequence: CASSLNSNYGYTF. CDR3 DNA: TGTGCCAGCAGCTTAAACAGCAACTATGGCTACACCTTC. The variable domain in full, with the rest retrieved from reference TRBV11-2 and TRBJ1-2, is EAGVAQSPRYKIIEKRQSVAFWCNPISGHATLYWYQQILGQGPKLLIQFQNNGVVDDSQLPKDRFSAERLKGVDSTLKIQPAKLEDSAVYLCASSLNSNYGYTFGSGTRLTVV.

This clone was observed a handful of times. The chain recombines TRBV4-1 with TRBJ1-4; D remains ambiguous. CDR3 size: 17 residues. Germline V gene data show CDR1 as MGHRA and CDR2 as YSYEKL. V was cut by 2 bases and J by 5 bases, with 18 bases left in between. The chain's CDR3 is CASSQLRDLAENEKLFF. CDR3 nucleotides: TGCGCCAGCAGCCAACTTCGCGATTTGGCGGAAAATGAAAAACTGTTTTTT.

The chain employs TRBV18 and TRBJ2-7; 7 nucleotides agree with TRBD1. The germline V gene encodes CDR1 KGHSH and CDR2 LQKENI. CDR3 size: 15 residues. The V gene end was trimmed by 2 bases and the J gene end by 1 base; junction bases not matched to a gene: 5. Here the CDR3 reads CASSPRDSLSYEQYF. CDR3 nucleotide sequence: TGTGCCAGCTCACCAAGGGACAGCCTTTCCTACGAGCAGTACTTC.

The chain uses TRBV6-4 and TRBJ2-6; 10 positions match TRBD1. The CDR3 is 19 residues long. Germline CDR1 and CDR2: MRHNA and SNTAGT. With 3 bases clipped from V and 0 bases from J, the junction kept 8 bases outside the gene matches. The DNA of the CDR3 is TGTGCCAGCAGTGATTTTTGGACAGGGGGACCCTCTGGGGCCAACGTCCTGACTTTC. It yields the protein CASSDFWTGGPSGANVLTF.

J is TRBJ1-3 and V is TRBV2, with D unresolved. The V and J ends lost 9 bases and 0 bases respectively, with 15 bases between them. The CDR3 is 15 amino acids. Germline CDR1 is SNHLY and CDR2 is FYNNEI. The CDR3 nucleotides read TGTGCCAGAAGTAGCACGGGAAACTCTGGAAACACCATATATTTT. The encoded protein is CARSSTGNSGNTIYF.

This chain connects TRBV4-2 to TRBJ1-1; D gene uncertain. V lost 0 bases and J lost 2, with 4 bases in between. Germline CDR1 is LGHNA and CDR2 is YNFKEQ. This CDR3 contains 13 residues. The CDR3 DNA reads as TGTGCCAGCAGCCAAGACTATAACACTGAAGCTTTCTTT. Translation gives CASSQDYNTEAFF.

This clone was picked up many times. The chain has TRBV7-9 and TRBJ2-7; D may be TRBD1 (6 bases). V dropped 0 bases and J dropped 2 bases, with 8 bases sitting between them. Germline V gives CDR1 SEHNR, CDR2 FQNEAQ (reference sequence). The CDR3 is made up of 14 amino acids. CDR3 DNA: TGTGCCAGCAGCTTAGCGGGGGCTACCTACGAGCAGTACTTC. Its protein is CASSLAGATYEQYF.

The rearrangement links TRBV2 to TRBJ1-2; TRBD1 might be the D (5 bases). The CDR3 spans 12 residues. Germline CDR1 reads SNHLY; CDR2 reads FYNNEI. The ends were cut back, 4 bases at V and 7 bases at J, with 10 bases in the middle. The CDR3 loop reads CASSAEDSGYTF. CDR3 coding DNA: TGTGCCAGCAGTGCCGAAGACAGTGGCTACACCTTC. The full variable domain, completed using reference TRBV2 and TRBJ1-2, is EPEVTQTPSHQVTQMGQEVILRCVPISNHLYFYWYRQILGQKVEFLVSFYNNEISEKSEIFDDQFSVERPDGSNFTLKIRSTKLEDSAMYFCASSAEDSGYTFGSGTRLTVV.

CDR3 in amino acids: CASSLDGSGYNEQFF. As DNA, the CDR3 is TGCGCCAGCAGCTTGGACGGGAGCGGCTACAATGAGCAGTTCTTC. The chain recombines TRBV5-1 with TRBJ2-1, with D tentatively TRBD2 (6 bases). This CDR3 has 15 residues. Germline V gives CDR1 SGHRS, CDR2 YFSETQ. Trimming removed 0 bases at V and 3 bases at J, with 10 bases between. The full variable domain, with the rest looked up from reference TRBV5-1 and TRBJ2-1, is KAGVTQTPRYLIKTRGQQVTLSCSPISGHRSVSWYQQTPGQGLQFLFEYFSETQRNKGNFPGRFSGRQFSNSRSEMNVSTLELGDSALYLCASSLDGSGYNEQFFGPGTRLTVL.

The chain recombines TRBV5-1 with TRBJ2-5; 13 positions agree with TRBD2. The J segment lost 4 bases and the V segment lost 2 bases, leaving 11 bases of the junction unmatched. The CDR3 sequence is 18 residues long. Per germline, CDR1 SGHRS and CDR2 YFSETQ. Here the CDR3 reads CASSLEWRTSGRGETQYF. CDR3 DNA: TGCGCCAGCAGCTTAGAGTGGAGGACTAGCGGGAGAGGAGAGACCCAGTACTTC. Supplemented by reference TRBV5-1 and TRBJ2-5, the full variable domain reads KAGVTQTPRYLIKTRGQQVTLSCSPISGHRSVSWYQQTPGQGLQFLFEYFSETQRNKGNFPGRFSGRQFSNSRSEMNVSTLELGDSALYLCASSLEWRTSGRGETQYFGPGTRLLVL.

V gene TRBV5-8 combines with J gene TRBJ2-7; 9 bases agree with TRBD1. CDR3 size: 17 residues. Germline CDR1 and CDR2: SGHTS and YDEGEE. The trim removed 2 bases at V and 4 bases at J, leaving 13 bases unmatched. CDR3 nucleotides: TGTGCCAGCAGCTTCGGGGGGAGTACAGGGGGCAGGTACGAGCAGTACTTC. Its protein is CASSFGGSTGGRYEQYF.

The gene calls are TRBV5-4 and TRBJ2-4, with D perhaps TRBD2 (6 bases). This CDR3 is built from 15 residues. Germline CDR1 and CDR2: SGHNT and YYREEE (reference sequence). The ends were cut back, 2 bases at V and 4 bases at J, with 13 bases in the middle. The CDR3 here is CASSFGGTDKNIQYF. The CDR3, as DNA: TGTGCCAGCAGCTTTGGGGGGACGGATAAAAACATTCAGTACTTC.

V gene TRBV5-1 combines with J gene TRBJ2-1, with a weak D call TRBD2 (6 bases). CDR3 length: 15 residues. The germline V and J ends were trimmed by 4 bases and 5 bases, with 16 bases remaining between them. Germline-derived CDR1 and CDR2 are SGHRS and YFSETQ. CDR3 nucleotide sequence: TGCGCCAGCAGCCCCGCTAGCGTTTGGGACAATGAGCAGTTCTTC. Translated, it gives CASSPASVWDNEQFF.

This rearrangement joins TRBV7-2 to TRBJ2-5; D is ambiguous. Germline values: CDR1 SGHTA, CDR2 FQGNSA. CDR3 size: 13 residues. Deletions cut 3 bases from V and 0 bases from J, with 5 bases between. CDR3 region: CASSFSYQETQYF. CDR3 DNA sequence: TGTGCCAGCAGCTTCAGCTACCAAGAGACCCAGTACTTC.

CDR3 in DNA: TGTGCCAGTAGTAAGGACAGGGGGCGACGGGAGGGCAATGAGCAGTTCTTC. Protein: CASSKDRGRREGNEQFF. This sequence joins TRBV19 and TRBJ2-1, with 11 bases identical to TRBD1. The CDR3 totals 17 residues. J was trimmed by 6 bases and V by 4 bases; bases with no gene match: 11. CDR1 and CDR2 (germline): LNHDA, SQIVND (reference sequence).

The rearrangement links TRBV27 to TRBJ2-7; the D gene is possibly TRBD1 (7 bases). V gave up 5 bases and J gave up 2 bases, with 13 bases separating them. The CDR3 is made up of 14 amino acids. Germline V lookup: CDR1 MNHEY, CDR2 SMNVEV (reference sequence). The CDR3 nucleotides read TGTGCCAGCAGTCAGGGGGACTGGACCTACGAGCAGTACTTC. Amino acids: CASSQGDWTYEQYF.

The V and J genes are TRBV29-1 and TRBJ2-1; no clear D gene. V gave up 6 bases and J gave up 7 bases, with 16 bases separating them. This CDR3 contains 13 residues. Germline loops: CDR1 SQVTM, CDR2 ANQGSEA. CDR3 DNA sequence: TGCAGCGTGCGTCGTATGGCTGGAAATGAGCAGTTCTTC. This sequence encodes CSVRRMAGNEQFF.

V gene TRBV12-5 combines with J gene TRBJ2-7; TRBD1 matches at 8 bases. The germline CDR1 and CDR2 sequences are LGHNT and FRNRAP. The CDR3 extends over 13 amino acids. V gave up 6 bases and J gave up 5 bases; unmatched junction bases: 6. This CDR3 is CASGPTGANEQYF. CDR3 nucleotide sequence: TGTGCTAGTGGCCCGACAGGGGCCAACGAGCAGTACTTC.

This chain connects TRBV11-3 to TRBJ2-3; 8 nucleotides line up with TRBD2. The V gene's germline CDR1 is SGHNT and CDR2 YENEEA. This CDR3 comprises 15 residues. The V segment lost 8 bases and the J segment 0 bases; nucleotides outside the gene matches: 7. The CDR3 spells CASFGRGVSTDTQYF. CDR3 in DNA: TGTGCCAGCTTCGGGAGGGGGGTGAGCACAGATACGCAGTATTTT.

This chain links TRBV15 with TRBJ2-1; D tentatively reads TRBD1 or TRBD2 (5 bases each). With 5 bases removed from V and 0 bases from J, the gap between germline ends came to 17 bases. The CDR3 contains 17 residues. In germline, CDR1 is LNHNV, CDR2 YYDKDF (reference sequence). The CDR3 loop is CATSPEPGSTSYNEQFF. The CDR3 nucleotides are TGTGCCACCAGCCCCGAGCCAGGGAGCACCTCCTACAATGAGCAGTTCTTC.